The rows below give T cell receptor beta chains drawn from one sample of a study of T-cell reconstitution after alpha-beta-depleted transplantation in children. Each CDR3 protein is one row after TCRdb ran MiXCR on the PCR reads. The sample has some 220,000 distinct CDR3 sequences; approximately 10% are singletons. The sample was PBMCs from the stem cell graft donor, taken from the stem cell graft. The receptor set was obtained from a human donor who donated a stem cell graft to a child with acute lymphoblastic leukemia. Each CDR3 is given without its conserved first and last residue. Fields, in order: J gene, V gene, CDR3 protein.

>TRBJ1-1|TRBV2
ASRVGGNTEAF
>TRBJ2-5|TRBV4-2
ASSPFDGTQY
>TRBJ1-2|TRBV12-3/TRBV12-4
ASSRTDSNGYT
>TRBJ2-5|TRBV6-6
ASSYIEETQY
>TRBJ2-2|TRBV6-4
ASSAGQGLANTGELF
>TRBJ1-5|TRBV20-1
SARVWGSFQPQH
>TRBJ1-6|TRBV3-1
ASSQDMPNSPLH
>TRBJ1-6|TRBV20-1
SASQGNSPLH
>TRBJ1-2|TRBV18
ASSPVGQNYGYT
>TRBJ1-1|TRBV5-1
ASSFRVDTEAF
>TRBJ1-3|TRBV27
ASRGQGKFGNTIY
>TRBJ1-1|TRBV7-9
ASSLLRVRTEAF
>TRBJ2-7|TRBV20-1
SAVGRLAHSYEQY
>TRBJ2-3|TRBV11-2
ASSRDRYTDTQY
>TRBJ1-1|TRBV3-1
ASAPGSGGEAF
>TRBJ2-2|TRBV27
ASSFGGAWTGELF
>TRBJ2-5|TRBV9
ASSVGGAGQETQY
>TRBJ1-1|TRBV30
AWSNRAIPSGSTEAF
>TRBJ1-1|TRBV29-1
SVKGQGNTEAF
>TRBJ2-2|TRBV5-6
ASSWRTHSLATGELF
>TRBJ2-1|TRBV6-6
ASSPTGEEQF
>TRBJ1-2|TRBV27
ASSLRRGLTSYGYT
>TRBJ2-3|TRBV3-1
ASSQDWDISTDTQY